This passage covers 25 T cell receptor beta chains from one sample sequenced in a study of cytomegalovirus exposure and HLA in healthy donors. The PCR employed 60 Vbeta primers together with 13 Jbeta primers. Here immunoSEQ multiplex PCR was the method, and the copy in TCRdb shows in-frame clones only, minus some. The data contain fewer than 200,000 clones, over 65% of them singletons. The material sequenced was PBMCs. Every receptor here comes from a female donor in good health and CMV-seronegative.

The chain employs TRBV7-3 and TRBJ2-5; unclear D gene. The CDR3 runs to 15 residues. Trimming cost V 5 bases and J 9 bases, with 22 bases left between them. Germline loops: CDR1 SGHTA, CDR2 FQGTGA. This chain's CDR3 is CASSPLSSRPEAQYF. The CDR3, as DNA: TGTGCCAGCAGCCCGCTGAGCTCACGACCCGAGGCCCAGTACTTC.

The CDR3 region is CASSTSTGFYYEQYF. Here the CDR3 DNA reads TGTGCCAGCAGTACGTCAACAGGGTTCTACTACGAGCAGTACTTC. The rearrangement links TRBV6-5 to TRBJ2-7; tentative D call: TRBD1 (6 bases). CDR3 length: 15 residues. V lost 5 bases and J lost 3, with 17 bases in between. Germline V gives CDR1 MNHEY, CDR2 SVGAGI.

The chain links TRBV11-2 to TRBJ2-1; the match to TRBD1 covers 7 bases. This CDR3 has 16 amino acids. Germline assignment: CDR1 SGHAT and CDR2 FQNNGV. J lost 8 bases, V lost 5 bases, and 15 bases had no gene match. The CDR3 reads CASSARQGSLPDEQFF. CDR3 DNA sequence: TGTGCCAGCAGCGCACGACAGGGCTCCCTCCCGGATGAGCAGTTCTTC.

This clone was found a few times. The V gene is TRBV7-2, the J gene TRBJ1-6; 8 positions agree with TRBD1. This CDR3 spans 15 amino acids. V lost 5 bases to trimming and J lost 6 bases; unmatched junction nucleotides: 6. The germline V gene encodes CDR1 SGHTA and CDR2 FQGNSA. The CDR3 is CASSLDRGTNSPLHF. CDR3 bases: TGTGCCAGCAGCCTCGACAGGGGAACTAATTCACCCCTCCACTTT.

This clone has a handful of counts. The rearrangement links TRBV5-1 to TRBJ2-7; TRBD1 aligns across 10 bases. Looked up from germline, CDR1 is SGHRS and CDR2 is YFSETQ. Unmatched junction bases numbered 9, after V lost 3 bases and J lost 6 bases. CDR3 length equals 15 residues. The CDR3: CASSSGQGDVGEQYF. The CDR3 DNA reads as TGCGCCAGCAGCTCCGGACAGGGGGACGTGGGCGAGCAGTACTTC.

This chain links TRBV6-5 with TRBJ1-2; 9 nucleotides agree with TRBD1. The CDR3 extends over 14 amino acids. With 2 bases clipped from V and 3 bases from J, the junction kept 1 base outside the gene matches. CDR1 MNHEY and CDR2 SVGAGI come from the germline V gene. CDR3 loop: CASSYTGGHYGYTF. The DNA for the CDR3 is TGTGCCAGCAGTTACACAGGGGGCCACTATGGCTACACCTTC.

This sequence joins TRBV5-1 and TRBJ1-3, with 8 nucleotides matching TRBD1. CDR1 SGHRS and CDR2 YFSETQ come from the germline V gene. The V segment lost 0 bases and the J segment 6 bases; nucleotides outside the gene matches: 5. CDR3 length: 15 residues. The chain's CDR3 is CASSLGTGIKNTIYF. CDR3 nucleotide sequence: TGCGCCAGCAGCTTGGGGACAGGGATAAAAAACACCATATATTTT.

This clone has only a few counts. This rearrangement joins TRBV6-4 to TRBJ1-2; D ambiguous. From germline, CDR1 is MRHNA and CDR2 SNTAGT. The CDR3 is 15 amino acids. The V gene lost 5 bases and the J gene lost 0 bases, with 13 bases spanning the gap. Written as DNA, the CDR3 is TGTGCCAGCAGTTCATCCTCGGGGTCTAACTATGGCTACACCTTC. Its protein product is CASSSSSGSNYGYTF.

This clone has more than one count but fewer than ten. The chain couples TRBV7-2 to TRBJ2-3; 9 positions agree with TRBD2. The CDR3 sequence is 16 residues long. The J segment lost 5 bases and the V segment lost 5 bases, leaving 11 bases of the junction unmatched. CDR1 and CDR2 (germline): SGHTA, FQGNSA. The CDR3 nucleotides are TGTGCCAGCAGCGCCGGCGGCGGGAGGGCCCTAGATACGCAGTATTTT. It is translated as CASSAGGGRALDTQYF.

The CDR3 is CASSGTGAFYGYTF. CDR3 in DNA: TGTGCCAGCAGCGGGACAGGGGCCTTTTATGGCTACACCTTC. This chain uses TRBV9 with TRBJ1-2, with TRBD1 matching over 9 bases. With 3 bases clipped from V and 5 bases from J, the junction kept 5 bases outside the gene matches. The CDR3 contains 14 residues. Germline V gene data show CDR1 as SGDLS and CDR2 as YYNGEE.

This clone was seen only once. V usage is TRBV6-4 and J usage is TRBJ2-1; 12 bases map to TRBD1. J lost 6 bases, V lost 5 bases, and 5 bases had no gene match. CDR1 is MRHNA, CDR2 SNTAGT, per germline. The CDR3 has 15 amino acids. CDR3 bases: TGTGCCAGCAGTCCGGGACAGGGGGCTTTCAATGAGCAGTTCTTC. Its protein product is CASSPGQGAFNEQFF.

The chain links TRBV30 to TRBJ2-7, with D possibly being TRBD1 (5 bases). The CDR3 contains 13 residues. Between the trimmed V and J ends, which lost 3 bases and 4 bases, there was a span of 13 bases. CDR1 is GTSNPN and CDR2 is SVGIG in the germline V gene (reference sequence). The CDR3: CAWSRARQYEQYF. CDR3 nucleotide sequence: TGTGCCTGGAGCCGTGCCCGACAGTACGAGCAGTACTTC.

The rearrangement links TRBV19 to TRBJ1-2; possibly TRBD1 for D (6 bases). Trimming cost V 8 bases and J 4 bases, with 20 bases left between them. This CDR3 region has 15 residues. The germline CDR1 and CDR2 sequences are LNHDA and SQIVND (reference sequence). Written as DNA, the CDR3 is TGTGCCAGTGGGGGGGACACGCAAACCTTCTATGGCTACACCTTC. It is translated as CASGGDTQTFYGYTF.

The rearrangement links TRBV19 to TRBJ2-4; TRBD2 might be the D (7 bases). V was clipped by 7 bases and J by 3 bases, with 16 bases between them. Germline V gene sequence: CDR1 LNHDA, CDR2 SQIVND (reference sequence). The CDR3 is 15 residues long. The CDR3 DNA reads TGTGCCAGTACCCTAGGGGGGGTTGGCAAAAACATTCAGTACTTC. It is translated as CASTLGGVGKNIQYF.

The chain combines TRBV7-9 with TRBJ1-1; TRBD1 might be the D (5 bases). V shed 5 bases and J shed 11 bases, with 21 bases lying between them. CDR1 and CDR2 from the germline V gene are SEHNR and FQNEAQ (reference sequence). The CDR3 sequence is 14 residues long. The CDR3 nucleotides are TGTGCCAGCAGCGCGGCTGGCGGGGGAGTGAGGGCTTTCTTT. The encoded protein is CASSAAGGGVRAFF.

The chain links TRBV9 to TRBJ1-6; D unclear. Germline loops: CDR1 SGDLS, CDR2 YYNGEE. V was clipped by 6 bases and J by 6 bases, with 16 bases between them. There are 15 residues in the CDR3. The CDR3 DNA follows: TGTGCCAGCATCCTGGTCGGAGGGTTTAATTCACCCCTCCACTTT. Protein sequence: CASILVGGFNSPLHF.

The chain recombines TRBV6-1 with TRBJ1-5; TRBD1 agrees at 7 bases. This CDR3 is 16 amino acids long. After removal of 0 bases from V and 9 bases from J, the junction contained 11 bases not matched to a gene. Germline loops: CDR1 MNHNS, CDR2 SASEGT. The CDR3 region has the DNA TGTGCCAGCAGTGAAGCGGGGGACAGTCCCAGGTGGCCCCAGCATTTT. This encodes CASSEAGDSPRWPQHF.

This chain connects TRBV6-5 to TRBJ1-2; 8 nucleotides agree with TRBD1. Germline values: CDR1 MNHEY, CDR2 SVGAGI. The length of the CDR3 is 13 residues. The J segment lost 7 bases and the V segment lost 5 bases, leaving 6 bases of the junction unmatched. The CDR3 here is CASSPGGRGGYTF. In DNA, the CDR3 is TGTGCCAGCAGTCCAGGGGGCAGGGGTGGCTACACCTTC.

The chain combines TRBV5-1 with TRBJ2-3, with 7 bases fitting TRBD2. The CDR3 is made up of 14 amino acids. Germline assignment: CDR1 SGHRS and CDR2 YFSETQ. V lost 2 bases to trimming and J lost 3 bases; unmatched junction nucleotides: 3. In DNA, the CDR3 is TGCGCCAGCAGCTTTGCGGGGGTGACAGATACGCAGTATTTT. Protein product: CASSFAGVTDTQYF.

The table lists this clone with a count of one. The chain is built from TRBV27 and TRBJ2-2, with 7 bases that match TRBD1. In germline, CDR1 is MNHEY, CDR2 SMNVEV (reference sequence). Losses at the gene ends were 4 bases for V and 6 bases for J; bases not matched to a gene: 11. The CDR3 is 16 amino acids. The CDR3 DNA is TGTGCCAGCAGTTCACCGACCATGACAGGGTCCGGGGAGCTGTTTTTT. The encoded protein is CASSSPTMTGSGELFF.

The V gene is TRBV6-5, the J gene TRBJ2-1; 11 nucleotides align to TRBD2. The CDR3 is 15 amino acids. Germline values: CDR1 MNHEY, CDR2 SVGAGI. Trimming at V came to 7 bases and at J to 7 bases, leaving 9 bases not matched to a gene. The chain's CDR3 is CASNSLAGGLNEQFF. DNA of the CDR3: TGTGCCAGCAATTCTCTAGCGGGAGGATTGAATGAGCAGTTCTTC.

J is TRBJ2-3 and V is TRBV5-1; 10 bases line up with TRBD1. The CDR3 has 16 amino acids. Germline assignment: CDR1 SGHRS and CDR2 YFSETQ. The V and J ends lost 2 bases and 1 base, in that order; junction bases with no gene match: 4. The CDR3 DNA is TGCGCCAGCAGCTTTGTCGGACAGGGGGGCACAGATACGCAGTATTTT. Protein product: CASSFVGQGGTDTQYF.

The gene calls are TRBV29-1 and TRBJ1-1, with D possibly being TRBD1 (6 bases). V gave up 5 bases and J gave up 4 bases, with 14 bases separating them. CDR3 length: 13 residues. From germline, CDR1 is SQVTM and CDR2 ANQGSEA. The DNA of the CDR3 is TGCAGCGTTATCCAGGGGTTGTTCACTGAAGCTTTCTTT. As protein: CSVIQGLFTEAFF.

The rearrangement joins TRBV18 to TRBJ1-3; possible D gene TRBD1, 5 bases. The CDR3 consists of 16 residues. V lost 4 bases and J lost 10, with 23 bases in between. Germline values: CDR1 KGHSH, CDR2 LQKENI. The CDR3: CASSLKQASLETTIYF. CDR3 DNA: TGTGCCAGCTCACTTAAACAGGCGTCTCTGGAAACAACCATATATTTT.

V gene TRBV4-3 combines with J gene TRBJ1-2; 7 bases match TRBD1. The germline V gene encodes CDR1 LGHNA and CDR2 YSLEER. The CDR3 loop spans 15 amino acids. Trimming removed 2 bases from V and 4 bases from J; junction bases left unmatched: 7. CDR3 nucleotides: TGCGCCAGCAGCCAATCACCGGGGACAGTCTATGGCTACACCTTC. It is translated as CASSQSPGTVYGYTF.